This entry lists 30 T cell receptor beta chains sequenced from one sample in a study of sequential checkpoint blockade in melanoma. Treatment of the sample: randomized to nivolumab then ipilimumab (arm A) or the reverse (arm B). Sequencing was performed with immunoSEQ multiplex PCR; in TCRdb, only in-frame clones are kept and a portion is missing. Here the sample spans about 6,400 clones, 15% to 20% being singletons. Sequenced material: tumor tissue (inferred from file names), taken from a patient given nivolumab and ipilimumab in sequence. The receptors derive from a human donor with melanoma.

The chain uses TRBV30 and TRBJ2-5; perhaps TRBD1 as D (5 bases). Germline CDR1 reads GTSNPN; CDR2 reads SVGIG (reference sequence). This CDR3 contains 14 residues. Trimming removed 0 bases from V and 2 bases from J, with 10 bases in between. Written as DNA, the CDR3 is TGTGCCTGGAGTGTTGGCAGGGCTCAAGAGACCCAGTACTTC. This translates into CAWSVGRAQETQYF. Together with reference TRBV30 and TRBJ2-5, the CDR3 gives the full variable domain: SQTIHQWPATLVQPVGSPLSLECTVEGTSNPNLYWYRQAAGRGLQLLFYSVGIGQISSEVPQNLSASRPQDRQFILSSKKLLLSDSGFYLCAWSVGRAQETQYFGPGTRLLVL.

In its sample, this clone was seen once. The chain uses TRBV19 and TRBJ1-1; 9 bases are a match to TRBD1. CDR1 is LNHDA and CDR2 is SQIVND in the germline V gene (reference sequence). V gave up 4 bases and J gave up 1 base; unmatched junction bases: 1. The CDR3 has 14 amino acids. In DNA form, the CDR3 reads TGTGCCAGTAGTAAGGGACAGGGGAACACTGAAGCTTTCTTT. It encodes CASSKGQGNTEAFF.

At least ten counts were recorded for this clone. V gene TRBV2 combines with J gene TRBJ2-7, with 7 bases identical to TRBD2. V lost 6 bases, J lost 2 bases, and 7 bases stayed unmatched. This CDR3 is built from 14 residues. The germline gives CDR1 SNHLY, CDR2 FYNNEI. Here the CDR3 reads CASRSSGGAYEQYF. The CDR3 DNA is TGTGCCAGCAGGTCTAGCGGCGGTGCCTACGAGCAGTACTTC.

This clone was seen only a few times. J is TRBJ2-4 and V is TRBV19, with 7 bases that match TRBD1. Germline V gene lookup returns CDR1 LNHDA and CDR2 SQIVND (reference sequence). V was clipped by 4 bases and J by 3 bases; unmatched bases: 6. The CDR3 loop spans 15 amino acids. The DNA of the CDR3 is TGTGCCAGTAGTACAGGGGGATCTGGCAAAAACATTCAGTACTTC. Its translation is CASSTGGSGKNIQYF.

This clone was recorded many times. The chain employs TRBV11-3 and TRBJ2-1, with TRBD1 matching over 8 bases. Germline V lookup: CDR1 SGHNT, CDR2 YENEEA. The CDR3 contains 18 residues. The V segment lost 3 bases and the J segment 5 bases; nucleotides outside the gene matches: 15. CDR3 sequence: CASSLGHGTGGSHNEQFF. Written as DNA, the CDR3 is TGTGCCAGCAGCTTGGGGCACGGAACAGGGGGTTCCCACAATGAGCAGTTCTTC. Complete variable domain (other parts from reference TRBV11-3 and TRBJ2-1): EAGVVQSPRYKIIEKKQPVAFWCNPISGHNTLYWYLQNLGQGPELLIRYENEEAVDDSQLPKDRFSAERLKGVDSTLKIQPAELGDSAVYLCASSLGHGTGGSHNEQFFGPGTRLTVL.

The J gene is TRBJ1-5, the V gene TRBV30; 9 bases agree with TRBD1. The CDR3 runs to 13 residues. J was trimmed by 1 base and V by 5 bases; bases with no gene match: 0. Per the germline V gene, CDR1 is GTSNPN and CDR2 is SVGIG (reference sequence). CDR3 sequence: CAWGTGSNQPQHF. CDR3 in DNA: TGTGCCTGGGGGACAGGGAGCAATCAGCCCCAGCATTTT.

In its sample, this clone was seen a few times. This chain links TRBV6-8 with TRBJ2-1, with 10 bases matching TRBD1. CDR1 and CDR2 (germline): MNHGY, SAAAGT. Trimming at V came to 5 bases and at J to 6 bases, leaving 10 bases not matched to a gene. The length of the CDR3 is 16 residues. This chain's CDR3 is CASSEGQGFGGNEQFF. The CDR3 DNA reads as TGTGCCAGCAGTGAGGGACAGGGGTTCGGCGGCAATGAGCAGTTCTTC.

The rearrangement uses TRBV12-5 and TRBJ2-5; D is perhaps TRBD1 or TRBD2 (5 bases each). Germline V gives CDR1 LGHNT, CDR2 FRNRAP. The CDR3 has 13 amino acids. The CDR3 region has the DNA TGTGCCAGCACTAGAGACAGCCAAGAGACCCAGTACTTC. Its protein product is CASTRDSQETQYF. Using reference TRBV12-5 and TRBJ2-5 for the parts outside the CDR3, the full variable domain is DARVTQTPRHKVTEMGQEVTMRCQPILGHNTVFWYRQTMMQGLELLAYFRNRAPLDDSGMPKDRFSAEMPDATLATLKIQPSEPRDSAVYFCASTRDSQETQYFGPGTRLLVL.

V and J are TRBV11-3 and TRBJ2-2, with 9 bases identical to TRBD1. Germline V gene data show CDR1 as SGHNT and CDR2 as YENEEA. With V trimmed by 0 bases and J by 2 bases, 7 bases remained unmatched. This CDR3 is built from 18 residues. CDR3 sequence: CASSLEFGTGTNTGELFF. The CDR3 DNA sequence: TGTGCCAGCAGCTTAGAATTTGGGACAGGGACCAACACCGGGGAGCTGTTTTTT. The variable domain in full, with the rest retrieved from reference TRBV11-3 and TRBJ2-2, is EAGVVQSPRYKIIEKKQPVAFWCNPISGHNTLYWYLQNLGQGPELLIRYENEEAVDDSQLPKDRFSAERLKGVDSTLKIQPAELGDSAVYLCASSLEFGTGTNTGELFFGEGSRLTVL.

This clone was seen a handful of times. The CDR3 protein is CASNTRGGTDTQYF. The DNA of the CDR3 is TGTGCCAGCAATACGCGGGGAGGCACAGATACGCAGTATTTT. This chain joins TRBV6-8 and TRBJ2-3, with TRBD2 as a possible D gene (6 bases). CDR3 length: 14 residues. Germline V CDR1 and CDR2: MNHGY, SAAAGT. Trimming took 7 bases from V and 1 from J, leaving 12 bases between them.

This clone qualifies as medium-sized. The V and J genes are TRBV19 and TRBJ1-5; D is undetermined. The CDR3 spans 12 residues. With 8 bases removed from V and 1 base from J, the gap between germline ends came to 6 bases. Per the germline V gene, CDR1 is LNHDA and CDR2 is SQIVND (reference sequence). CDR3 bases: TGTGCCAGTCGTTCGAGCAATCAGCCCCAGCATTTT. This encodes CASRSSNQPQHF.

In its sample, this clone was seen a few times. This chain connects TRBV6-8 to TRBJ2-3; 12 bases agree with TRBD2. The junction had 4 bases not matched to a gene; V was cut back by 6 bases and J by 3 bases. Germline CDR1 reads MNHGY; CDR2 reads SAAAGT. The CDR3 totals 15 residues. DNA for the CDR3: TGTGCCAGCAGCTCCCTAGCGGGGGGGACAGATACGCAGTATTTT. Protein product: CASSSLAGGTDTQYF.

By its share, this clone is medium-sized. The CDR3 bases are TGTGCCAGCAGCCAGACTAGCGGGGGGGCCATAGATACGCAGTATTTT. Residues: CASSQTSGGAIDTQYF. The chain combines TRBV11-3 with TRBJ2-3, with TRBD2 identical over 14 bases. Trimming at V came to 5 bases and at J to 5 bases, leaving 6 bases not matched to a gene. Germline CDR1 reads SGHNT; CDR2 reads YENEEA. The CDR3 consists of 16 residues.

The chain employs TRBV5-1 and TRBJ2-2, with 9 nucleotides matching TRBD2. Germline assignment: CDR1 SGHRS and CDR2 YFSETQ. V was pared by 2 bases and J by 5 bases, with 7 bases of the junction left unmatched. The CDR3 totals 16 residues. The CDR3 region is CASSFSGGQGTGELFF. The CDR3 region has the DNA TGCGCCAGCAGCTTTAGCGGGGGCCAAGGGACCGGGGAGCTGTTTTTT. Looking up the rest from reference TRBV5-1 and TRBJ2-2 gives the full variable domain: KAGVTQTPRYLIKTRGQQVTLSCSPISGHRSVSWYQQTPGQGLQFLFEYFSETQRNKGNFPGRFSGRQFSNSRSEMNVSTLELGDSALYLCASSFSGGQGTGELFFGEGSRLTVL.

The V call is TRBV18, the J call TRBJ2-3, with D tentatively TRBD2 (5 bases). With 1 base removed from V and 2 bases from J, the gap between germline ends came to 13 bases. CDR1 is KGHSH, CDR2 LQKENI, per germline. The CDR3 is made up of 16 amino acids. CDR3 protein: CASSPLRGRLTDTQYF. As DNA, the CDR3 is TGTGCCAGCTCACCACTTCGGGGAAGACTCACAGATACGCAGTATTTT.

Relative to its sample, this clone is medium-sized (0.01 to 0.1%). This chain links TRBV11-3 with TRBJ1-6; 7 bases align to TRBD1. Germline values: CDR1 SGHNT, CDR2 YENEEA. V trimming: 3 bases; J trimming: 4 bases; junction bases outside the gene matches: 3. CDR3 length equals 15 residues. CDR3 coding DNA: TGTGCCAGCAGCTTGAAGGGGGCGTATAATTCACCCCTCCACTTT. Residues: CASSLKGAYNSPLHF.

Comment on this clone: An end of the junction differs from the germline gene, which may be a read error. The chain employs TRBV6-8 and TRBJ2-5, with 8 positions matching TRBD2. Germline-derived CDR1 and CDR2 are MNHGY and SAAAGT. This CDR3 has 15 amino acids. Here the CDR3 reads CAISVDSGVGETQYF. In DNA form, the CDR3 reads TGTGCCATCAGTGTTGATAGCGGGGTAGGGGAGACCCAGTACTTC.

The J gene is TRBJ2-2, the V gene TRBV10-2; 7 bases match TRBD2. The CDR3 sequence is 15 residues long. With V trimmed by 2 bases and J by 2 bases, 2 bases remained unmatched. In germline, CDR1 is WSHSY, CDR2 SAAADI. CDR3 coding DNA: TGCGCCAGCAGTGAGCCGGGACTAAACACCGGGGAGCTGTTTTTT. It codes for CASSEPGLNTGELFF.

This clone was counted between two and nine times. The CDR3 region is CASSEDRVNTEAFF. For the CDR3, the DNA is TGTGCCAGCAGTGAAGACAGGGTGAACACTGAAGCTTTCTTT. This chain uses TRBV6-1 with TRBJ1-1; possible D gene TRBD1, 6 bases. Germline V CDR1 and CDR2: MNHNS, SASEGT. The CDR3 covers 14 residues. V was trimmed by 1 base and J by 0 bases, leaving 6 bases between them.

By frequency in the sample, this clone is medium-sized. This rearrangement joins TRBV19 to TRBJ1-1; TRBD1 is a possible D gene (5 bases). The CDR3 has 13 amino acids. The V gene's germline CDR1 is LNHDA and CDR2 SQIVND (reference sequence). Trimming took 7 bases from V and 0 from J, leaving 9 bases between them. The CDR3 sequence is CASTSTVNTEAFF. The CDR3 nucleotides read TGTGCCAGTACCTCGACAGTGAACACTGAAGCTTTCTTT.

The chain links TRBV19 to TRBJ2-6; D is possibly TRBD2 (5 bases). Germline CDR1 LNHDA, CDR2 SQIVND (reference sequence). CDR3 length: 14 residues. The germline V and J ends were trimmed by 1 base and 4 bases, with 5 bases remaining between them. CDR3 protein: CASSIGGGANVLTF. CDR3 nucleotides: TGTGCCAGTAGTATAGGAGGGGGGGCCAACGTCCTGACTTTC.

This clone appeared once. The gene calls are TRBV5-1 and TRBJ2-7, with a weak D call TRBD1 (6 bases). CDR1 is SGHRS and CDR2 is YFSETQ in the germline V gene. CDR3 length: 20 residues. Trimming removed 1 base from V and 2 bases from J, with 28 bases in between. The CDR3 loop reads CASSLPTLTPETGLPYEQYF. CDR3 DNA: TGCGCCAGCAGCTTGCCGACCCTTACCCCCGAGACAGGCTTACCCTACGAGCAGTACTTC.

The rearrangement links TRBV6-8 to TRBJ1-3, with D possibly being TRBD1 (5 bases). This CDR3 is 16 amino acids long. Germline CDR1 reads MNHGY; CDR2 reads SAAAGT. V was trimmed by 6 bases and J by 2 bases, leaving 17 bases between them. In DNA, the CDR3 is TGTGCCAGCAGGTCAATCAGGGTTTCGGCTGGAAACACCATATATTTT. It specifies CASRSIRVSAGNTIYF.

The V call is TRBV19, the J call TRBJ2-3, with 7 nucleotides matching TRBD2. The CDR3 is made up of 14 amino acids. The J segment lost 0 bases and the V segment lost 3 bases, leaving 0 bases of the junction unmatched. The germline CDR1 and CDR2 sequences are LNHDA and SQIVND (reference sequence). CDR3 region: CASSMRGSTDTQYF. The CDR3 coding sequence is TGTGCCAGTAGTATGCGGGGGAGCACAGATACGCAGTATTTT. Using reference TRBV19 and TRBJ2-3 for the parts outside the CDR3, the full variable domain is DGGITQSPKYLFRKEGQNVTLSCEQNLNHDAMYWYRQDPGQGLRLIYYSQIVNDFQKGDIAEGYSVSREKKESFPLTVTSAQKNPTAFYLCASSMRGSTDTQYFGPGTRLTVL.

The chain couples TRBV29-1 to TRBJ1-1; a weak D match, TRBD1 (5 bases). The CDR3 is made up of 12 amino acids. V lost 6 bases to trimming and J lost 10 bases, with 18 bases between them. The germline V gene has CDR1 SQVTM and CDR2 ANQGSEA. The CDR3, as DNA: TGCAGCGTAAGGGACGAAACCCCTGGAGCTTTCTTT. Protein product: CSVRDETPGAFF.

This clone was recorded at least ten times. The rearrangement uses TRBV9 and TRBJ1-1; D is ambiguous. The germline V gene has CDR1 SGDLS and CDR2 YYNGEE. The CDR3 runs to 15 residues. Deletions cut 3 bases from V and 0 bases from J, with 12 bases between. CDR3 sequence reads: CASSARETMNTEAFF. CDR3 in DNA: TGTGCCAGCAGCGCCAGAGAAACCATGAACACTGAAGCTTTCTTT.

This clone was detected only a few times. The genes are TRBV11-3 and TRBJ1-1, with unresolved D. Germline V gene sequence: CDR1 SGHNT, CDR2 YENEEA. The CDR3 has 14 amino acids. V lost 0 bases to trimming and J lost 0 bases, with 5 bases between them. For the CDR3, the DNA is TGTGCCAGCAGCTTAGACAGCATGAACACTGAAGCTTTCTTT. It yields the protein CASSLDSMNTEAFF.

This clone was picked up a small number of times. The gene calls are TRBV25-1 and TRBJ2-1; 8 bases agree with TRBD1. The CDR3 runs to 15 residues. The germline gives CDR1 MGHDK, CDR2 SYGVNS. J was trimmed by 1 base and V by 4 bases; bases with no gene match: 3. This CDR3 is CASSAQGASYNEQFF. Written as DNA, the CDR3 is TGTGCCAGCAGTGCTCAGGGGGCTTCCTACAATGAGCAGTTCTTC. The complete variable domain, with remaining parts taken from reference TRBV25-1 and TRBJ2-1, reads EADIYQTPRYLVIGTGKKITLECSQTMGHDKMYWYQQDPGMELHLIHYSYGVNSTEKGDLSSESTVSRIRTEHFPLTLESARPSHTSQYLCASSAQGASYNEQFFGPGTRLTVL.

The V call is TRBV5-1, the J call TRBJ2-1; the D gene is possibly TRBD1 (5 bases). The length of the CDR3 is 17 residues. Trimming left V 4 bases short and J 4 bases short, with 21 bases between. Germline CDR1 SGHRS, CDR2 YFSETQ. In nucleotides, the CDR3 is TGCGCCAGCAGCCCACAGAGAACAGGTATTGGGTACAATGAGCAGTTCTTC. It encodes CASSPQRTGIGYNEQFF.

In its sample, this clone ranks as medium-sized (0.01 to 0.1%). The chain recombines TRBV9 with TRBJ2-7, with D perhaps matching TRBD2 (6 bases). Germline assignment: CDR1 SGDLS and CDR2 YYNGEE. The CDR3 sequence is 15 residues long. The germline V and J ends were trimmed by 2 bases and 2 bases, with 14 bases remaining between them. The CDR3: CASSVGGNPTYEQYF. The CDR3 bases are TGTGCCAGCAGCGTCGGAGGGAACCCCACCTACGAGCAGTACTTC.